Listed below are T cell receptor beta chains from one sample, sequenced in a study of read filtering for tumor transcriptome and immune sequencing. In TCRdb, the reads were re-called with MiXCR into one record per CDR3 protein. The table shows 100,000 to 150,000 distinct CDR3 sequences, with 10% to 15% occurring only once. Sequences were obtained from a population of CD138-negative cells sorted from bone marrow. The receptors were gathered from a donor at least 40 years old with multiple myeloma. CDR3s include the opening cysteine and the closing phenylalanine or tryptophan. D genes are given only for firm matches. Clone size is stated in some rows and not others, as once, few, many or a class when expanded.

size	J	V	D	DNA	CDR3
many	TRBJ2-1	TRBV7-6	TRBD1	TGTGCCAGCACCCCCCAGGGGGAATCGAACAATGAGCAGTTCTTC	CASTPQGESNNEQFF
many	TRBJ2-5	TRBV6-1	NA	TGTGCCAGCAGTGAAGTGGGCAGGGGACTATGGGAGACCCAGTACTTC	CASSEVGRGLWETQYF
many	TRBJ2-2	TRBV20-1	TRBD2	TGCAGTGCTGAGAGGGACTACCTCACCGGGGAGCTGTTTTTT	CSAERDYLTGELFF
NA	TRBJ2-1	TRBV9	NA	TGTGCCAGCAGCGTAGGAATGGTGGGTGGAGGGAGCAATGAGCAGTTCTTC	CASSVGMVGGGSNEQFF
many	TRBJ2-3	TRBV7-2	TRBD2	TGTGCCAGCAGCTTGCTAGCGGGACCCACAGATACGCAGTATTTT	CASSLLAGPTDTQYF
many	TRBJ2-3	TRBV6-4	NA	TGTGCCAGCAGCCCCTATCCGACTAGGACAGATACGCAGTATTTT	CASSPYPTRTDTQYF
medium-sized	TRBJ2-1	TRBV7-2	TRBD2	TGTGCCAGCAGCTATGCGGGGGGGAGGTATGATGAGCAGTTCTTC	CASSYAGGRYDEQFF
NA	TRBJ2-1	TRBV19	NA	TGTGCCAGTAGTACACCGGCACATGAAGCTTCAAATGAGCAGTTCTTC	CASSTPAHEASNEQFF
NA	TRBJ2-2	TRBV7-2	NA	TGTGCCAGCAGCCTCCAACTTACGGGGACCGGGGAGCTGTTTTTT	CASSLQLTGTGELFF
many	TRBJ1-1	TRBV28	NA	TGTGCGGGAGGTGGGAACACTGAAGCTTTCTTT	CAGGGNTEAFF
many	TRBJ2-2	TRBV10-3	TRBD2	TGTGCCATCAAAGGCGGGGGGAATACCGGGGAGCTGTTTTTT	CAIKGGGNTGELFF
NA	TRBJ2-2	TRBV7-2	TRBD2	TGTGCCAGCAGCTTAGCGAAGACTAGCGGGGGCCTCCAGGGAGGCGGGGAGCTGTTTTTT	CASSLAKTSGGLQGGGELFF
few	TRBJ2-2	TRBV5-4	TRBD1	TGTGCCAGCAGCTTGGAGGAGCGGACAGGGACGGTCGGGGAGCTGTTTTTT	CASSLEERTGTVGELFF
many	TRBJ2-5	TRBV11-2	TRBD2	TGTGCCAGCAGCTTAGGCGGGGGGGCCTGGGAGACCCAGTACTTC	CASSLGGGAWETQYF
few	TRBJ2-2	TRBV2	NA	TGTGCCAACTTTACCGAACCGGGACAGGGACTAGCCGCGCACACCGGGGAGCTGTTTTTT	CANFTEPGQGLAAHTGELFF
many	TRBJ2-3	TRBV5-1	TRBD2	TGCGCCAGCAGCTTGCTCGGGACTAGCGGGAGTACAGATACGCAGTATTTT	CASSLLGTSGSTDTQYF
few	TRBJ2-6	TRBV5-1	NA	TGCGCCAGCAGCACCTCAGGGACTGGGGCCAACGTCCTGACTTTC	CASSTSGTGANVLTF
few	TRBJ2-7	TRBV19	TRBD1	TGTGCCAGTAGTATCTCGGGACAGGTCTTCTACGAGCAGTACTTC	CASSISGQVFYEQYF
many	TRBJ2-1	TRBV5-5	TRBD2	TGTGCCAGCAGCCAGCGGGGAACCTACAATGAGCAGTTCTTC	CASSQRGTYNEQFF
many	TRBJ2-1	TRBV7-2	NA	TGTGCCAGCAGCTTAGCGGGGGGGGGCCAGGGTGAGCAGTTCTTC	CASSLAGGGQGEQFF
many	TRBJ2-1	TRBV14	NA	TGTGCCAGCAGCCAAGCCGGGGGCTACAATGAGCAGTTCTTC	CASSQAGGYNEQFF
many	TRBJ2-1	TRBV20-1	NA	TGCAGTGCTAGAAAGACAATCGATAATGAGCAGTTCTTC	CSARKTIDNEQFF
many	TRBJ2-1	TRBV19	NA	TGTGCCAGTAGTCCCAGGACGGAGTCCTACAATGAGCAGTTCTTC	CASSPRTESYNEQFF
many	TRBJ2-7	TRBV5-6	TRBD2	TGTGCCAGCAGCTTGCCCGGGACTAGCGGGAGCGTCGAGCAGTACTTC	CASSLPGTSGSVEQYF
many	TRBJ2-5	TRBV20-1	NA	TGCAGTGCCCCAATTTCTACTACGCAAGAGACCCAGTACTTC	CSAPISTTQETQYF
many	TRBJ1-5	TRBV6-1	NA	TGTGCCAGCAGTGTATCTGGGAATAGCAATCAGCCCCAGCATTTT	CASSVSGNSNQPQHF
many	TRBJ1-1	TRBV5-1	NA	TGCGCCAGCAGTTCAGCAACAGGGTTCACTGAAGCTTTCTTT	CASSSATGFTEAFF
many	TRBJ2-3	TRBV7-2	TRBD2	TGTGCCAGCAGTCGGGCGGGGGGGCCTCTCGGCACAGATACGCAGTATTTT	CASSRAGGPLGTDTQYF
many	TRBJ2-1	TRBV29-1	NA	TGCAGCGTTGCGGGCAGATCCAGTGAGCAGTTCTTC	CSVAGRSSEQFF
many	TRBJ2-3	TRBV2	TRBD2	TGTGCCAGCACCCTGACTAGCACCACAGATACGCAGTATTTT	CASTLTSTTDTQYF
many	TRBJ1-1	TRBV20-1	TRBD1	TGCAGTGCTAGAGATCCCCAGGGGGCGAACACTGAAGCTTTCTTT	CSARDPQGANTEAFF
many	TRBJ2-1	TRBV5-1	TRBD2	TGCACCAGCAGCGCGGGACTAGCGGGAGGGCTCGATGAGCAGTTCTTC	CTSSAGLAGGLDEQFF
few	TRBJ1-2	TRBV29-1	TRBD1	TGCAGCGTTGTAGACAGGGCCGTCCCCGGCTACACCTTC	CSVVDRAVPGYTF
many	TRBJ2-7	TRBV6-1	NA	TGTGCCAGTGCAGGGTACATCTACGAGCAGTACTTC	CASAGYIYEQYF
many	TRBJ2-1	TRBV11-2	NA	TGTGCCAGCAGCGCGCGGGGACAGCCTTACAATGAGCAGTTCTTC	CASSARGQPYNEQFF
few	TRBJ1-1	TRBV6-1	TRBD1	TGTGCCAGCAGTGAAAGACAGGGTAACATGAACACTGAAGCTTTCTTT	CASSERQGNMNTEAFF
many	TRBJ2-3	TRBV5-1	NA	TGCGCCAGCAGCTTGGTGCAGGGTAGCACAGATACGCAGTATTTT	CASSLVQGSTDTQYF
many	TRBJ2-1	TRBV7-8	TRBD2	TGTGCCAGCAGCCCCAGACAGGCTAGCGGGGTTCACAATGAGCAGTTCTTC	CASSPRQASGVHNEQFF
many	TRBJ2-2	TRBV5-1	TRBD1	TGCGCCAGCAGCTTGACGGGACAGCCCTCAACTCGCACCGGGGAGCTGTTTTTT	CASSLTGQPSTRTGELFF
many	TRBJ2-3	TRBV29-1	TRBD2	TGCAGCGTTCGGGCAGTAGCGGGAGATACGCAGTATTTT	CSVRAVAGDTQYF
many	TRBJ2-7	TRBV7-9	NA	TGTGCCAGCAGCTCGCGGGGGACAGGCTACGAGCAGTACTTC	CASSSRGTGYEQYF
many	TRBJ2-7	TRBV20-1	TRBD2	TGCAGTGCTTCTCCGGGACTAGGATCCTACGAGCAGTACTTC	CSASPGLGSYEQYF
many	TRBJ2-2	TRBV4-2	NA	TGTGCCAGCAGCCAACCCCGGGGCGGGGAGCTGTTTTTT	CASSQPRGGELFF
few	TRBJ2-4	TRBV4-1	NA	TGCGCCAGCAGCCCCCACGGAGCGGTACTAGGTGCCATTCGGTACTTC	CASSPHGAVLGAIRYF
many	TRBJ2-2	TRBV6-2/TRBV6-3	NA	TGTGCCAGCAGTTACACCCGGGGAACCGGGGAGCTGTTTTTT	CASSYTRGTGELFF
many	TRBJ2-1	TRBV6-2/TRBV6-3	TRBD2	TGTGCCAGCACCAACGGTGTTTCTAGCGGGTGGTATGAGCAGTTCTTC	CASTNGVSSGWYEQFF
many	TRBJ2-6	TRBV29-1	NA	TGCAGCGCCTACCATCGTGGGGCCAACGTCCTGACTTTC	CSAYHRGANVLTF
NA	TRBJ2-3	TRBV19	TRBD2	TGTGCCAGTAGTAGGACTAGCGATCCTAGCACAGATACGCAGTATTTT	CASSRTSDPSTDTQYF
NA	TRBJ2-2	TRBV12-3/TRBV12-4	NA	TGTGCCAGCAGCCCCGACGGAGCGAACACCGGGGTGCTGTCTTTT	CASSPDGANTGVLSF
many	TRBJ2-7	TRBV28	TRBD2	TGTGCCAGCAGTCTAGCGGGAGGGGTTTTAAGCTCCTACGAGCAGTACTTC	CASSLAGGVLSSYEQYF
few	TRBJ1-1	TRBV20-1	NA	TGCAGTGCTAGAGATCTTAGAACTGAAGCTCTCTTT	CSARDLRTEALF
many	TRBJ2-1	TRBV2	NA	TGTGCCAGCAGTCTCCCGGGGGCGAGCAATGAGCAGTTCTTC	CASSLPGASNEQFF
many	TRBJ1-4	TRBV10-2	NA	TGCGCCAGCAGTGCCCAACAGGGACGTAATGAAAAACTGTTTTTT	CASSAQQGRNEKLFF
many	TRBJ1-2	TRBV30	TRBD1	TGTGCCTGGAGTGTTGGACAGGGAGAAGGCTACACCTTC	CAWSVGQGEGYTF
many	TRBJ1-6	TRBV3-1	NA	TGTGCCAGCAGCCAAGGGGGGGAAGGCGATTCACCCCTCCACTTT	CASSQGGEGDSPLHF